Listed here is a single TCR beta chain. The table came from immunoSEQ multiplex PCR; TCRdb's copy has only in-frame clones and leaves some out. The data hold tens of thousands of clones, with around 87% observed a single time. The V gene end was trimmed by 5 bases and the J gene end by 5 bases; junction bases not matched to a gene: 5. The CDR3 consists of 13 residues. Germline values: CDR1 SGHTA, CDR2 FQGTGA. The record originates from a study of OX40 agonist ivuxolimab in advanced cancers. The wider study: It was ivuxolimab, an agonistic anti-OX40 (CD134) antibody, that patients were treated with.

Source: CD4+ or CD8+ T cells sorted from blood, taken in a trial of the OX40 agonist ivuxolimab. This chain links TRBV7-3 with TRBJ2-5; 7 bases line up with TRBD2. This sequence was found in an adult with an advanced solid tumor such as melanoma, head and neck, liver or kidney cancer. The DNA of the CDR3 is TGTGCCAGCAGCCCCAGCGGGGCGGAGACCCAGTACTTC. Protein product: CASSPSGAETQYF.